This T cell receptor (beta chain) was identified in a study of Ad26.COV2.S vaccination and SARS-CoV-2 variants. Profiled with immunoSEQ multiplex PCR; TCRdb holds only in-frame clones, not every one. The repertoire holds fewer than 150,000 clones, with 75% to 90% as singletons. The clonotype was recovered from a human donor who had recovered from COVID-19. The sequences come from peripheral blood, collected after recovery from COVID-19.

CDR3 bases: TGTGCCAGCAGCATACAGGGGCCAACCTACGGGGGAGGGCTGTTTTTT. It codes for CASSIQGPTYGGGLFF. The rearrangement uses TRBV5-6 and TRBJ2-2, with D perhaps matching TRBD1 (7 bases). The CDR3 spans 16 residues. Trimming took off 4 bases at V and 13 bases at J, with 26 bases between the two ends. Germline values: CDR1 SGHDT, CDR2 YYEEEE. Supplemented by reference TRBV5-6 and TRBJ2-2, the full variable domain reads DAGVTQSPTHLIKTRGQQVTLRCSPKSGHDTVSWYQQALGQGPQFIFQYYEEEERQRGNFPDRFSGHQFPNYSSELNVNALLLGDSALYLCASSIQGPTYGGGLFFGEGSRLTVL.